Listed below are T cell receptor beta chains from one sample, sequenced in a study of blood T cell repertoires in COVID-19. The assay was immunoSEQ multiplex PCR, and TCRdb's table has in-frame clones only and misses some. The profile shows around 100,000 clones, approximately 84% of them singletons. Input material: peripheral blood. These receptors originate from a man between 35 and 55 years old with active or convalescent COVID-19. The CDR3 runs from the conserved cysteine through the conserved F or W. A D gene is named only where the DNA matches it firmly. The listing skips clone size in some rows; elsewhere it reads once, few, many or a size class.

D gene	J gene	V gene	CDR3 length	clone size	CDR3 DNA	CDR3 protein
.	TRBJ1-3	TRBV14	16	once	TGTGCCAGCAGCCACCCCGGTACCCTCTCTGGAAACACCATATATTTT	CASSHPGTLSGNTIYF
.	TRBJ1-2	TRBV4-1	17	.	TGCGCCAGCAGCCAACCTTCGCGGGGGTTGAAGAACGATGGCTACACCTTC	CASSQPSRGLKNDGYTF
.	TRBJ1-1	TRBV6-5	13	.	TGTGCCAGCAGTTACGACAGGAACACTGAAGCTTTCTTT	CASSYDRNTEAFF
.	TRBJ2-7	TRBV6-5	14	.	TGTGCCAGCAGTTACTCAGACACCAGTTGGGAGCAGTACTTC	CASSYSDTSWEQYF
.	TRBJ1-3	TRBV12-2	17	.	TGTGCAAGTCGCTTAGCGCCGGACACTTACTCTGGAAACACCATATATTTT	CASRLAPDTYSGNTIYF
TRBD1	TRBJ1-5	TRBV27	15	.	TGTGCCAGCAGTCTTGGACAGGACCGAAATCAGCCCCAGCATTTT	CASSLGQDRNQPQHF
.	TRBJ1-5	TRBV4-3	18	.	TGCGCCAGCAGCCAAGAAGCCCCTGGGGGGGTGGGCAATCAGCCCCAGCATTTT	CASSQEAPGGVGNQPQHF
TRBD1	TRBJ1-2	TRBV6-4	14	once	TGTGCCAGCACCGGGACAGGGGCAGACTATGGCTACACCTTC	CASTGTGADYGYTF
.	TRBJ1-1	TRBV6-5	14	.	TGTGCCAGCAGTCACGGGTCCCTTACAGGGATGGCTTTCTTT	CASSHGSLTGMAFF
.	TRBJ1-1	TRBV7-2	13	.	TGTGCCAGCAGCCCGACAGGCTTAGGTGAAGCTTTCTTT	CASSPTGLGEAFF
TRBD1	TRBJ2-1	TRBV15	12	.	TGTGCCACCAGCAGAGATAGGGACAGGGACTTCTTC	CATSRDRDRDFF
.	TRBJ2-3	TRBV18	12	.	TGTGCCAGCCTGGGGCCCACAGATACGCAGTATTTT	CASLGPTDTQYF
.	TRBJ2-3	TRBV2	11	.	TGTGCCAGCTCTAGCACAGATACGCAGTATTTT	CASSSTDTQYF
.	TRBJ1-1	TRBV21-1	15	.	TGTGCCAGCCAGGGACAGTGGAGTATGAACACTGAAGCTTTCTTT	CASQGQWSMNTEAFF
.	TRBJ2-7	TRBV4-1	17	.	TGCGCCAGCAGCGCCCTAGCCCCGGCAGGCGCGGCTTCCGAGCAGTACTTC	CASSALAPAGAASEQYF
.	TRBJ1-5	TRBV19	13	.	TGTGCCAGTAGGGACAGAGAAAATCAGCCCCAGCATTTT	CASRDRENQPQHF
TRBD1	TRBJ1-3	TRBV7-2	15	.	TGTGCCAGCAGCCCGATGACAGGGGCTGGAAACACCATATATTTT	CASSPMTGAGNTIYF
TRBD1	TRBJ1-2	TRBV7-9	16	.	TGTGCCAGCAGCTTAGGAGGGGGACAGGGGGCGAGTGGCTACACCTTC	CASSLGGGQGASGYTF
.	TRBJ1-2	TRBV4-2	11	.	TGTGCCAGCAGCCTGGACAGTGGCTACACCTTC	CASSLDSGYTF
TRBD2	TRBJ2-3	TRBV6-5	15	.	TGTGCCAGCAGTTACTTCGGGGGGGGCACAGATACGCAGTATTTT	CASSYFGGGTDTQYF
.	TRBJ1-6	TRBV6-2/TRBV6-3	15	.	TGTGCCAGCAGTTACTCACAGGGATATAATTCACCCCTCCACTTT	CASSYSQGYNSPLHF
TRBD2	TRBJ2-7	TRBV19	14	.	TGTGCCAGTAGTATCGCTAGCGGGGCCTACGAGCAGTACTTC	CASSIASGAYEQYF
.	TRBJ2-3	TRBV5-4	16	.	TGTGCCAGCACCCGGAGGGTAGGTCTGGGCACAGATACGCAGTATTTT	CASTRRVGLGTDTQYF
.	TRBJ2-1	TRBV7-3	16	once	TGTGCCAGCAGCTTAATGATGAGTCTCTCCTACAATGAGCAGTTCTTC	CASSLMMSLSYNEQFF
TRBD1	TRBJ2-6	TRBV24-1	18	.	TGTGCCACCAGTGATTCCGGGACAGGTCCCTCTGGGGCCAACGTCCTGACTTTC	CATSDSGTGPSGANVLTF
.	TRBJ2-1	TRBV5-1	15	.	TGCGCCAGCAGCGACGGACAGAGCTCCTACAATGAGCAGTTCTTC	CASSDGQSSYNEQFF
.	TRBJ2-2	TRBV19	15	.	TGTGCCAGTAGTATATGGGCCCGGGGCACCGGGGAGCTGTTTTTT	CASSIWARGTGELFF
TRBD1	TRBJ1-2	TRBV13	15	.	TGTGCCAGCAGCCGTTCCGGGACAGCCCTCTATGGCTACACCTTC	CASSRSGTALYGYTF
TRBD2	TRBJ2-5	TRBV25-1	16	.	TGTGCCAGCAGTGAACGGCGGGGGGGGCACTATGAGACCCAGTACTTC	CASSERRGGHYETQYF
.	TRBJ1-4	TRBV5-1	14	once	TGCGCCAGCAGCTTGGGACGGGAAAATGAAAAACTGTTTTTT	CASSLGRENEKLFF
.	TRBJ2-7	TRBV12-3/TRBV12-4	11	.	TGTGCCAGCAGTTTCAACTACGAGCAGTACTTC	CASSFNYEQYF
TRBD1	TRBJ1-6	TRBV5-5	15	.	TGTGCCAGCAGCCCCGGGACAGGGGATAATTCACCCCTCCACTTT	CASSPGTGDNSPLHF
.	TRBJ1-1	TRBV6-6	15	.	TGTGCCAGCAGTCAAGGACAGCGAGGGAACACTGAAGCTTTCTTT	CASSQGQRGNTEAFF
TRBD1	TRBJ1-2	TRBV7-2	13	.	TGTGCCAGCAGTCGGGACAGCGGTCGTGGCTACACCTTC	CASSRDSGRGYTF
.	TRBJ2-2	TRBV7-2	15	.	TGTGCCAGCAGCTTAGAGGGGCAGAACACCGGGGAGCTGTTTTTT	CASSLEGQNTGELFF
.	TRBJ1-5	TRBV6-5	14	once	TGTGCCAGCAGTCCACTTCAGGGGAGCCAGCCCCAGCATTTT	CASSPLQGSQPQHF
.	TRBJ2-7	TRBV5-6	15	.	TGTGCCAGCAGCTTGGGGGCAGGGAAGTCCTACGAGCAGTACTTC	CASSLGAGKSYEQYF
TRBD1	TRBJ1-1	TRBV30	14	.	TGTGCCTGGAGTCTTGACAGGGGGTCCACTGAAGCTTTCTTT	CAWSLDRGSTEAFF
.	TRBJ1-5	TRBV27	16	.	TGTGCCAGCAGTTCTATTGCGGGACTGGGTAATCTCCCCCAGCATTTT	CASSSIAGLGNLPQHF
TRBD2	TRBJ2-3	TRBV9	16	.	TGTGCCAGCACCAACAGCGGGGGGGCCTGGTCAGATACGCAGTATTTT	CASTNSGGAWSDTQYF
TRBD2	TRBJ2-1	TRBV6-2/TRBV6-3	15	.	TGTGCCAGCAGTTACTCGACTAGCTTCTACAATGAGCAGTTCTTC	CASSYSTSFYNEQFF
.	TRBJ1-4	TRBV3-1/TRBV3-2	13	.	TGTGCCAGCAGCTCGGGGGGCAATGAAAAACTGTTTTTT	CASSSGGNEKLFF
TRBD1	TRBJ1-2	TRBV12-5	13	.	TGTGCTAGTGGTTCCACGGACAGGGCTGGCTACACCTTC	CASGSTDRAGYTF
.	TRBJ2-6	TRBV12-5	14	once	TGTGCTAGTGGTCTAAGCTCTGGGGCCAACGTCCTGACTTTC	CASGLSSGANVLTF
.	TRBJ1-2	TRBV11-1	13	few	TGTGCCAGCAGCCCCGCTGGAGTACCTGGCTACACCTTC	CASSPAGVPGYTF
.	TRBJ1-2	TRBV10-1	15	.	TGCGCCAGCAGTGAGTACGGACCGGGAGGCTATGGCTACACCTTC	CASSEYGPGGYGYTF
TRBD1	TRBJ2-7	TRBV6-2/TRBV6-3	13	.	TGTGCCAGCAGTCTCCGGACAGGGCTCGAGCAGTACTTC	CASSLRTGLEQYF
TRBD1	TRBJ1-2	TRBV11-1	13	.	TGTGCCAGCAGTACAGAGGGGGCGCGTGGCTACACCTTC	CASSTEGARGYTF
.	TRBJ1-5	TRBV29-1	12	.	TGCAGCGTTGTAGTGGCGGATCAGCCCCAGCATTTT	CSVVVADQPQHF
.	TRBJ1-1	TRBV18	14	.	TGTGCCAGCTCACCACGTCCAGAGAACACTGAAGCTTTCTTT	CASSPRPENTEAFF
.	TRBJ2-6	TRBV30	12	.	TGTGCCGAGGAAGCTGGGGCCAACGTCCTGACTTTC	CAEEAGANVLTF
.	TRBJ1-5	TRBV6-6	13	.	TGTGCCAGCAGTTACTCTCTCAATCAGCCCCAGCATTTT	CASSYSLNQPQHF
.	TRBJ2-2	TRBV5-4	14	few	TGTGCCAGCAGCATGGGACTTGGCACCGGGGAGCTGTTTTTT	CASSMGLGTGELFF
.	TRBJ2-6	TRBV4-1	16	few	TGCGCCAGCAGCCAAGAACAGGACTCTGGGGCCAACGTCCTGACTTTC	CASSQEQDSGANVLTF